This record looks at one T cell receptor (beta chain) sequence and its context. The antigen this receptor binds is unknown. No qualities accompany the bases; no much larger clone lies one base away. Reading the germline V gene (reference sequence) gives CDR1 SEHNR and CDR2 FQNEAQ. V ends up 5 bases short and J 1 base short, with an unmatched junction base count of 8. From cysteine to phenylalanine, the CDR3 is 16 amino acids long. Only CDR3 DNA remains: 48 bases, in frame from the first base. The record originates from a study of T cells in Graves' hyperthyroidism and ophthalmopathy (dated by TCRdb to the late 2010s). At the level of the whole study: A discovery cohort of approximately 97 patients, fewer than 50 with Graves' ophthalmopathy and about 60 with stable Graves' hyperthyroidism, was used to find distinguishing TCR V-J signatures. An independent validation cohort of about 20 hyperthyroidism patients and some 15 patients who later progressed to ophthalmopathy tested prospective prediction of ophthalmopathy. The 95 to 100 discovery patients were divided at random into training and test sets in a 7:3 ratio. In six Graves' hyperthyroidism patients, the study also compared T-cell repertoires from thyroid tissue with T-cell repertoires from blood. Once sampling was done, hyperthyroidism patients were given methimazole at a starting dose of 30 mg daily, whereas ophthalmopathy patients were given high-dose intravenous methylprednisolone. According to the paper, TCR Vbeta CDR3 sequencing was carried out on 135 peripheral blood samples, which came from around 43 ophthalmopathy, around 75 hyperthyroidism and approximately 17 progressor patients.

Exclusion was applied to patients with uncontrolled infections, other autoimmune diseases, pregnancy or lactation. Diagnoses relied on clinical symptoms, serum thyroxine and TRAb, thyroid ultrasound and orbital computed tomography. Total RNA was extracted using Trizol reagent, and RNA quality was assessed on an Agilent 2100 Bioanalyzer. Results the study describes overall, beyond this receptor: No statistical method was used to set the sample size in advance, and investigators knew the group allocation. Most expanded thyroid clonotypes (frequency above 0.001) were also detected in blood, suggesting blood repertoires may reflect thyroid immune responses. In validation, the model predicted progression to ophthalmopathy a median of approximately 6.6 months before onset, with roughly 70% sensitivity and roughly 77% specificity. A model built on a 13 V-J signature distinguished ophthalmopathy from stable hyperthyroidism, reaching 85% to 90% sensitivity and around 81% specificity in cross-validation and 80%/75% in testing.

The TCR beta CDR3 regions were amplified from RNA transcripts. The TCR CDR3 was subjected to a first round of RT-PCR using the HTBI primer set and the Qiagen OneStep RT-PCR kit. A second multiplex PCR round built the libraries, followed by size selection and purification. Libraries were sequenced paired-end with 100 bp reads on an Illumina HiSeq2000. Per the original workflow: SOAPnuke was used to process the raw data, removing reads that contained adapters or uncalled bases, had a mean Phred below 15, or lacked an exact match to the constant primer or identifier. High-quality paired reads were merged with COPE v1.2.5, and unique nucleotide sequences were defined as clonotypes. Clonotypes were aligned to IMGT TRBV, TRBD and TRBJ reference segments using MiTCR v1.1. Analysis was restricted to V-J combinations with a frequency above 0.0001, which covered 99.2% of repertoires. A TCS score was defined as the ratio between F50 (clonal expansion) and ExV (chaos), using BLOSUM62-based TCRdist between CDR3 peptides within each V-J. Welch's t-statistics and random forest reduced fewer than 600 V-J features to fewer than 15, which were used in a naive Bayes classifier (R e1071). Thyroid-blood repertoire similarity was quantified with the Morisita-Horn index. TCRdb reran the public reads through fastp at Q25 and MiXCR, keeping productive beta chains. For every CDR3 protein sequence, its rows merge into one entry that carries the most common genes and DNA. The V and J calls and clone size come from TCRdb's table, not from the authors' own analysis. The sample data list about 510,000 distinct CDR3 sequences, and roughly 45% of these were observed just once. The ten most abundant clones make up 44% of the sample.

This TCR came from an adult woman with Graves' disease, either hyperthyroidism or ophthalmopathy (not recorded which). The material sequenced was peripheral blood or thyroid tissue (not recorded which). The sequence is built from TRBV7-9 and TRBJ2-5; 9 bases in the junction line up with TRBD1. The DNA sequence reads TGTGCCAGCAGCCCCGTGGACAGGGGCGGCCAAGAGACCCAGTACTTC. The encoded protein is CASSPVDRGGQETQYF.